These 3 T cell receptor beta chains were all obtained from the same sample, sequenced in a study of response to subunit inactivated influenza vaccine. TCRdb independently ran MiXCR on the RT-PCR reads; one entry per CDR3 protein. Of 860,000 or so distinct CDR3 sequences listed, around 21% are singletons. Sequences were derived from PBMCs from blood, sampled about 5 days after vaccination. These receptors were collected from a middle-aged man who received an inactivated influenza vaccine.

This clonotype was counted ten times or more. The chain employs TRBV28 and TRBJ2-1; possibly TRBD2 for D (6 bases). Germline CDR1 MDHEN, CDR2 SYDVKM. With 10 bases removed from V and 6 bases from J, the gap between germline ends came to 16 bases. This CDR3 region has 13 residues. In DNA, the CDR3 is TGTGCCACCCCGGGAGACGGAGGCAATGAGCAGTTCTTC. Amino acid sequence: CATPGDGGNEQFF.

This clonotype was observed many times. V usage is TRBV2 and J usage is TRBJ1-1, with TRBD1 matching 9 bases. The length of the CDR3 is 12 residues. J was trimmed by 5 bases and V by 7 bases; bases with no gene match: 2. From germline, CDR1 is SNHLY and CDR2 FYNNEI. The CDR3 spells CASKTGGTEAFF. CDR3 nucleotides: TGTGCCAGCAAGACAGGGGGAACTGAAGCTTTCTTT.

A few counts support this clonotype. This sequence joins TRBV20-1 and TRBJ2-7, with 8 bases that match TRBD1. Germline V gene lookup returns CDR1 DFQATT and CDR2 SNEGSKA (reference sequence). The V segment lost 6 bases and the J segment 3 bases; nucleotides outside the gene matches: 10. The length of the CDR3 is 14 residues. The CDR3: CSATGQGQNYEQYF. The CDR3 coding sequence is TGCAGTGCCACCGGACAGGGACAAAACTACGAGCAGTACTTC.